This is a list of T cell receptor beta chains from one sample in a study of T-cell memory formation after mild COVID-19. A single record per CDR3 protein comes from TCRdb applying MiXCR to the 5' RACE reads. The sample gives about 470,000 distinct CDR3 sequences, about 18% of which show up once; more than 9% is in the top ten. Sequencing used PBMCs or a T cell subset sorted from them (not recorded which). These receptors were taken from an adult woman who had mild COVID-19 (a few samples of this study predate the infection). Cell type and time point are not known. CDR3s include the opening cysteine and the closing phenylalanine or tryptophan. D genes are given only for firm matches. Clone size is stated in some rows and not others, as once, few, many or a class when expanded.

abundance	j_gene	d_gene	v_gene	CDR3nt	CDR3aa
-	TRBJ1-6	-	TRBV6-5	TGTGCCAGCAGCCTAGCGGTGAATAATTCACCCCTCCACTTT	CASSLAVNNSPLHF
-	TRBJ2-7	TRBD2	TRBV7-2	TGTGCCAGCAGCTTCACTAGCGGGAGGAACCAGGGCGAGCAGTACTTC	CASSFTSGRNQGEQYF
-	TRBJ2-1	TRBD2	TRBV12-3/TRBV12-4	TGTGCCAGCGGCCGACTAGCGGGATACAATGAGCAGTTCTTC	CASGRLAGYNEQFF
-	TRBJ2-3	TRBD1	TRBV28	TGTGCCAGCTTGCCCCAAGAGACAGGGGGCAGAGATACGCAGTATTTT	CASLPQETGGRDTQYF
few	TRBJ2-7	TRBD1	TRBV4-3	TGCGCCAGCAGCCTCGACAGGGTCTCCGAGCAGTACTTC	CASSLDRVSEQYF
-	TRBJ2-1	TRBD2	TRBV7-9	TGTGCCAGCAGCTTAGTAGCGGGAAATGAGCAGTTCTTC	CASSLVAGNEQFF
once	TRBJ2-2	-	TRBV18	TGTGCCAGCTCACCACTTACAGTCGACACCGGGGAGCTGTTTTTT	CASSPLTVDTGELFF
-	TRBJ2-1	TRBD2	TRBV11-2	TGTGCCAGCAGCTTAGATCGATCCGGGACTAGCGGGGACAATGAGCAGTTCTTC	CASSLDRSGTSGDNEQFF
many	TRBJ2-1	-	TRBV4-2	TGCGCCAGCAGCCAGGATAGGGGGGGCTACAATGAGCAGTTCTTC	CASSQDRGGYNEQFF
few	TRBJ2-1	TRBD2	TRBV7-9	TGTGCCAGCAGCTTATCTATCATGAAGAGCGGGGGATGGAATGAGCAGTTCTTC	CASSLSIMKSGGWNEQFF
few	TRBJ2-1	TRBD1	TRBV7-2	TGTGCCAGCAGCCAGGACAGGGACTCCTACAATGAGCAGTTCTTC	CASSQDRDSYNEQFF
few	TRBJ2-5	-	TRBV2	TGTGCCAGCAGTACCAACAGAGGGGAGACCCAGTACTTC	CASSTNRGETQYF
few	TRBJ2-1	-	TRBV24-1	TGTGCCACCAGGGGTTGGAATGAGCAGTTCTTC	CATRGWNEQFF
few	TRBJ2-3	-	TRBV6-5	TGTGCCAGCAGTTACGGGGCAGGATCCCGCACAGATACGCAGTATTTT	CASSYGAGSRTDTQYF
-	TRBJ2-1	-	TRBV15	TGTGCCACCAGCAGAGTTTCGGGTTTGTGGGAGTCTCCCCCCAATGAGCAGTTCTTC	CATSRVSGLWESPPNEQFF
few	TRBJ1-2	TRBD1	TRBV5-1	TGCGCCAGCAGCCCCTTGACAGGGACCTATGGCTACACCTTC	CASSPLTGTYGYTF
many	TRBJ1-1	-	TRBV7-9	TGTGCCAGCAGCTTACGCGAAGCTTTCTTT	CASSLREAFF
few	TRBJ1-4	TRBD1	TRBV12-3/TRBV12-4	TGTGCCAGCAGTTTCGGGGGACAGGGAAGTGAAAAACTGTTTTTT	CASSFGGQGSEKLFF
-	TRBJ2-7	TRBD1	TRBV12-3/TRBV12-4	TGTGCCAGCAGTTTAGCCCCAATCCCCGGGACAGGGATTATCGAGCAGTACTTC	CASSLAPIPGTGIIEQYF
-	TRBJ1-4	-	TRBV6-5	TGTGCCAGCAGTTGGGTTAAAGATGAAAAACTGTTTTTT	CASSWVKDEKLFF
-	TRBJ2-3	-	TRBV9	TGTGCCAGCAGCGTAGTCGGAGGGTTCACAGATACGCAGTATTTT	CASSVVGGFTDTQYF
few	TRBJ2-7	TRBD2	TRBV20-1	TGCAGTGCTAGCCGCGGGAGCGGCTACGAGCAGTACTTC	CSASRGSGYEQYF
few	TRBJ2-5	TRBD2	TRBV7-8	TGTGCCAGCAGCTTCGGGACTAGCGGGGGGGCGGGCGAAGAGACCCAGTACTTC	CASSFGTSGGAGEETQYF
-	TRBJ2-2	TRBD1	TRBV7-9	TGTGCCAGCAGCTTAGGCACCGGGACAGCCGGGGAGCTGTTTTTT	CASSLGTGTAGELFF
few	TRBJ2-1	-	TRBV5-1	TGCGCCAGCAGCTTGGAGTGGGGCCACAATGAGCAGTTCTTC	CASSLEWGHNEQFF
-	TRBJ2-5	TRBD2	TRBV18	TGTGCCAGCTCACCAGAGACTAGCGGTCCGGGGAACCAGTACTTC	CASSPETSGPGNQYF
-	TRBJ1-1	-	TRBV11-2	TGTGCCAGCAGCTGGGCTTTGGACGTTGAAGCTTTCTTT	CASSWALDVEAFF
-	TRBJ2-7	-	TRBV7-9	TGTGCCAGCACCTCATTGGCAGAGCAGTACTTC	CASTSLAEQYF
-	TRBJ2-1	TRBD2	TRBV5-1	TGCGCCAGCAGCTTGGTGTATGAGCGGGGGGGCCGGGAGCAGTTCTTC	CASSLVYERGGREQFF
many	TRBJ1-1	-	TRBV27	TGTGCCAGCAGTTCCCAGTCAGCCCAGAACACTGAAGCTTTCTTT	CASSSQSAQNTEAFF
few	TRBJ2-3	TRBD2	TRBV15	TGTGCCACCAGCAGTTCTAGCGGCTCGGATACGCAGTATTTT	CATSSSSGSDTQYF
-	TRBJ1-1	TRBD1	TRBV2	TGTGCCAGCACACGGGACAGGGGGCCCGGAGGACTAAACACTGAAGCTTTCTTT	CASTRDRGPGGLNTEAFF
few	TRBJ1-2	-	TRBV20-1	TGCAGTGCAACCGGGACAAACTATGGCTACACCTTC	CSATGTNYGYTF
many	TRBJ2-5	-	TRBV7-9	TGTGCCAGCAGCGCTGGGAGGATGGAGACCCAGTACTTC	CASSAGRMETQYF
many	TRBJ1-2	-	TRBV5-6	TGTGCCAGCAGCTTGAGGGGAGGTGGCTACACCTTC	CASSLRGGGYTF
few	TRBJ2-2	-	TRBV7-7	TGTGCCAGCAGCTTTAGCAGTAACACCGGGGAGCTGTTTTTT	CASSFSSNTGELFF
-	TRBJ2-1	TRBD2	TRBV29-1	TGCAGCGGTCAAGAACGGGGGGGCAATGAGCAGTTCTTC	CSGQERGGNEQFF
few	TRBJ1-1	TRBD1	TRBV4-3	TGCGCCAGCAGCCAAGGAAGGCGGGACAGCACTGAAGCTTTCTTT	CASSQGRRDSTEAFF
-	TRBJ2-2	-	TRBV24-1	TGTGCCACCAGTGATTTGAGTCCCCACCTCGGCGGGGAGCTGTTTTTT	CATSDLSPHLGGELFF
-	TRBJ2-3	-	TRBV24-1	TGTGCCACCAGTGATCCTCACGACGGATTCACAGATACGCAGTATTTT	CATSDPHDGFTDTQYF
-	TRBJ2-2	TRBD2	TRBV3-1	TGTGCCAGCAGCCAAAGCGGGGTTGTCCCCGGGGAGCTGTTTTTT	CASSQSGVVPGELFF